This entry lists 15 T cell receptor beta chains sequenced from one sample in a study of vaccination and CD4 T cells after COVID-19. Their cognate antigens are unknown. Indicated time point: late sampling 161 to 241 days after vaccination in a few convalescent patients. Sample treatment: approximately nine-day PBMC culture with coronavirus spike peptide pools or control peptides (ViraFEST assay). Cultured CD4+ T cells had their DNA profiled by the Oncomine TCR Beta short-read assay. Using its own MiXCR run on the PCR reads, TCRdb lists one record per CDR3 protein. The sample lists around 23,000 distinct CDR3 sequences; roughly 41% were seen once. The source was CD4+ T cells from blood, cultured in vitro, collected about 7 months after SARS-CoV-2 vaccination. These receptors originate from a human donor who had recovered from COVID-19.

V usage is TRBV7-9 and J usage is TRBJ2-7; the D gene is possibly TRBD2 (7 bases). The CDR3 contains 15 residues. The V end was cut by 2 bases, the J end by 4 bases, with 15 bases between. The V gene's germline CDR1 is SEHNR and CDR2 FQNEAQ (reference sequence). Written as DNA, the CDR3 is TGTGCCAGCAGCTTATCCGCACAGGGAGGGTACGAGCAGTACTTC. As protein: CASSLSAQGGYEQYF.

This clonotype occurred a few times. V usage is TRBV20-1 and J usage is TRBJ2-5; a weak D match, TRBD2 (6 bases). There are 15 residues in the CDR3. From germline, CDR1 is DFQATT and CDR2 SNEGSKA (reference sequence). V lost 3 bases and J 3 bases, leaving 17 bases between the germline ends. The CDR3 loop is CSASPTGRIKETQYF. DNA of the CDR3: TGCAGTGCTAGCCCAACGGGGAGGATAAAAGAGACCCAGTACTTC.

This clonotype was found a few times. The chain is built from TRBV15 and TRBJ2-2; tentative D call: TRBD2 (6 bases). The CDR3 contains 14 residues. V was cut by 4 bases and J by 5 bases, with 11 bases left in between. Per the germline V gene, CDR1 is LNHNV and CDR2 is YYDKDF (reference sequence). Here the CDR3 DNA reads TGTGCCACCAGCATCCGACTAGGAACCGGGGAGCTGTTTTTT. It is translated as CATSIRLGTGELFF.

The V call is TRBV24-1, the J call TRBJ1-1; D is perhaps TRBD1 (5 bases). The V end lost 1 base, the J end lost 4 bases, and 12 bases lay between the germline ends. The CDR3 extends over 15 amino acids. Germline V gene data show CDR1 as KGHDR and CDR2 as SFDVKD. The CDR3 reads CATSDFRGEVTEAFF. CDR3 sequence (DNA): TGTGCCACCAGTGATTTTCGGGGGGAGGTCACTGAAGCTTTCTTT.

This clonotype was counted between two and nine times. The chain recombines TRBV20-1 with TRBJ2-3, with D maybe TRBD1 (6 bases). Per the germline V gene, CDR1 is DFQATT and CDR2 is SNEGSKA (reference sequence). The CDR3 consists of 13 residues. Trimming left V 5 bases short and J 1 base short, with 10 bases between. The CDR3 bases are TGCAGTGCTGGGCACAGGGGCACAGATACGCAGTATTTT. Protein: CSAGHRGTDTQYF.

The table lists this clonotype with a few counts. V usage is TRBV7-9 and J usage is TRBJ2-5; 12 bases map to TRBD2. The germline V gene encodes CDR1 SEHNR and CDR2 FQNEAQ (reference sequence). The CDR3 is 17 amino acids. V shed 5 bases and J 2 bases; nucleotides not matched to a gene: 9. The CDR3 sequence is CASSPRLAGDLQETQYF. CDR3 nucleotides: TGTGCCAGCAGCCCCCGACTAGCGGGAGATCTACAAGAGACCCAGTACTTC.

This clonotype was counted a few times. The CDR3 sequence: CASSFGINQPQHF. In nucleotides, the CDR3 is TGTGCCAGCAGTTTTGGGATAAATCAGCCCCAGCATTTT. The chain employs TRBV28 and TRBJ1-5; no firm D call. Trimming left V 3 bases short and J 4 bases short, with 7 bases between. The germline V gene has CDR1 MDHEN and CDR2 SYDVKM. The CDR3 has 13 amino acids. Together with reference TRBV28 and TRBJ1-5, the CDR3 gives the full variable domain: DVKVTQSSRYLVKRTGEKVFLECVQDMDHENMFWYRQDPGLGLRLIYFSYDVKMKEKGDIPEGYSVSREKKERFSLILESASTNQTSMYLCASSFGINQPQHFGDGTRLSIL.

Only a few counts were recorded for this clonotype. This sequence joins TRBV7-3 and TRBJ2-3; no firm D call. Germline V lookup: CDR1 SGHTA, CDR2 FQGTGA. The CDR3 runs 12 residues. Trimming cost V 4 bases and J 6 bases, with 8 bases left between them. CDR3 loop: CASSYIGDTQYF. The CDR3 bases are TGTGCCAGCAGCTATATCGGCGATACGCAGTATTTT. The full variable domain, its missing parts supplied by reference TRBV7-3 and TRBJ2-3, is GAGVSQTPSNKVTEKGKYVELRCDPISGHTALYWYRQSLGQGPEFLIYFQGTGAADDSGLPNDRFFAVRPEGSVSTLKIQRTERGDSAVYLCASSYIGDTQYFGPGTRLTVL.

This clonotype was seen a handful of times. The chain carries TRBV11-1 and TRBJ1-1; 7 bases align to TRBD1. The J segment lost 5 bases and the V segment lost 5 bases, leaving 5 bases of the junction unmatched. The CDR3 has 13 amino acids. Germline assignment: CDR1 SGHAT and CDR2 FQDESV (reference sequence). CDR3 protein: CASSRYRGTEAFF. The CDR3 DNA reads as TGTGCCAGCAGCAGATACAGGGGAACTGAAGCTTTCTTT.

This clonotype was counted a few times. This chain links TRBV6-1 with TRBJ1-6; D unresolved. CDR3 length: 13 amino acids. The V gene's germline CDR1 is MNHNS and CDR2 SASEGT. V shed 8 bases and J shed 8 bases, with 13 bases lying between them. Written as DNA, the CDR3 is TGTGCCAGCGGTGTGGGGTGGCATTCACCCCTCCACTTT. Translated, it gives CASGVGWHSPLHF.

This chain joins TRBV7-3 and TRBJ2-5, with 7 bases identical to TRBD1. The CDR3 loop spans 13 amino acids. With V trimmed by 5 bases and J by 2 bases, 2 bases remained unmatched. Germline CDR1 and CDR2: SGHTA and FQGTGA. The CDR3 coding sequence is TGTGCCAGCAGCCAGGGACAGCAAGAGACCCAGTACTTC. Translation: CASSQGQQETQYF.

The chain recombines TRBV20-1 with TRBJ2-7; D is unclear. V shed 5 bases and J shed 4 bases, with 18 bases lying between them. Germline V CDR1 and CDR2: DFQATT, SNEGSKA (reference sequence). The CDR3 has 14 residues. The CDR3 nucleotides read TGCAGTGCTGAATCTTCCGCCGCCGGTTACGAGCAGTACTTC. Amino acid sequence: CSAESSAAGYEQYF.

This clonotype was detected a few times. V and J are TRBV7-2 and TRBJ2-7; D is undetermined. Trimming left V 1 base short and J 4 bases short, with 5 bases between. The CDR3 has 12 residues. CDR1 SGHTA and CDR2 FQGNSA come from the germline V gene. The CDR3 here is CASSLVAYEQYF. The CDR3 nucleotides are TGTGCCAGCAGCTTAGTTGCGTACGAGCAGTACTTC.

This clonotype was counted between two and nine times. The V call is TRBV7-9, the J call TRBJ1-2; no definite D call. CDR1 and CDR2 from the germline V gene are SEHNR and FQNEAQ (reference sequence). The CDR3 loop spans 12 amino acids. V was shortened by 1 base and J by 8 bases, with 8 bases between the two germline ends. The CDR3 DNA sequence: TGTGCCAGCAGCTTAGACGCCCGAGGCTACACCTTC. Its translation is CASSLDARGYTF.

The chain has TRBV20-1 and TRBJ2-3; 8 bases line up with TRBD1. The CDR3 contains 12 residues. Losses at the gene ends were 6 bases for V and 1 base for J; bases not matched to a gene: 0. Germline V lookup: CDR1 DFQATT, CDR2 SNEGSKA (reference sequence). The CDR3 here is CSAGQGTDTQYF. The CDR3 nucleotides are TGCAGTGCGGGACAGGGCACAGATACGCAGTATTTT.